One and the same sample provided the 27 T cell receptor beta chains below, sequenced in a study of blood T cell repertoires in COVID-19. Sequenced by immunoSEQ multiplex PCR; TCRdb stores in-frame clones only, minus some. The sample consists of about 57,000 clones, roughly 80% of them appearing once. The sample comprised peripheral blood. Receptors originate from a woman aged 55-70 years with acute or convalescent COVID-19.

The chain employs TRBV6-2 or TRBV6-3 and TRBJ1-1; D uncertain. CDR1 is MNHEY and CDR2 is SVGEGT in the germline V gene. With 5 bases removed from V and 7 bases from J, the gap between germline ends came to 11 bases. This CDR3 spans 12 amino acids. The CDR3 nucleotides read TGTGCCAGCAGTACCTCGAGGGTTGAAGCTTTCTTT. Its translation: CASSTSRVEAFF.

This chain links TRBV2 with TRBJ1-5; D gene ambiguous. V was trimmed by 5 bases and J by 5 bases, leaving 4 bases between them. This CDR3 region has 11 residues. Germline loops: CDR1 SNHLY, CDR2 FYNNEI. CDR3 sequence reads: CASSSYQPQHF. CDR3 in DNA: TGTGCCAGCAGTTCTTATCAGCCCCAGCATTTT.

V gene TRBV3-1 (or the pseudogene TRBV3-2) combines with J gene TRBJ2-2, with 11 bases that match TRBD2. CDR3 length: 16 amino acids. CDR1 is LGHDT and CDR2 is YNNKEL in the germline V gene (reference sequence). Trimming cost V 6 bases and J 5 bases; bases outside gene matches: 8. The CDR3 sequence is CASRLSGGAVTGELFF. The CDR3 bases are TGTGCCAGCAGACTTAGCGGGGGGGCCGTTACCGGGGAGCTGTTTTTT.

The rearrangement joins TRBV23-1 to TRBJ1-2; D may be TRBD1 (5 bases). TRBV23-1 is recorded as an ORF, its role being uncertain. V was cut by 6 bases and J by 6 bases, with 14 bases left in between. This CDR3 is built from 13 residues. In DNA form, the CDR3 reads TGCGCCAGCAGCCCTGAGGTAGGGGATGGCTACACCTTC. Its protein product is CASSPEVGDGYTF.

A few counts support this clone. The V call is TRBV23-1, the J call TRBJ1-3; TRBD1 aligns across 10 bases. TRBV23-1 counts as an open reading frame of uncertain function. Germline trimming cut 4 bases from V and 0 bases from J; bases unmatched to any gene: 6. The CDR3 covers 17 residues. The CDR3, as DNA: TGCGCCAGCAGTCGGAGGGGACAGGGGTACTCTGGAAACACCATATATTTT. Protein product: CASSRRGQGYSGNTIYF.

By proportion, this clone is medium-sized (0.01 to 0.1%). J is TRBJ2-7 and V is TRBV5-1; the D gene is possibly TRBD2 (6 bases). This CDR3 region has 13 residues. Germline V gene sequence: CDR1 SGHRS, CDR2 YFSETQ. The V end lost 2 bases, the J end lost 5 bases, and 11 bases lay between the germline ends. The CDR3 sequence is CASSFGRGNEQYF. DNA of the CDR3: TGCGCCAGCAGCTTTGGGCGGGGAAACGAGCAGTACTTC.

This chain joins TRBV19 and TRBJ1-6; no clear D gene. The CDR3 contains 13 residues. The V and J ends lost 2 bases and 8 bases respectively, with 7 bases between them. CDR1 LNHDA and CDR2 SQIVND come from the germline V gene (reference sequence). The CDR3 bases are TGTGCCAGTAGTATACTGGAGGATTCACCCCTCCACTTT. It yields the protein CASSILEDSPLHF.

This chain joins TRBV7-2 and TRBJ2-7, with D perhaps matching TRBD2 (7 bases). CDR3 length: 14 amino acids. Trimming shortened V by 5 bases and J by 3 bases, and 14 bases separated the two germline ends. Looked up from germline, CDR1 is SGHTA and CDR2 is FQGNSA. CDR3 protein: CASSERGGHYEQYF. CDR3 nucleotide sequence: TGTGCCAGCAGCGAAAGGGGGGGCCACTACGAGCAGTACTTC.

The chain carries TRBV18 and TRBJ1-2, with D uncertain. The CDR3 is 13 residues long. Trimming removed 4 bases from V and 7 bases from J, with 13 bases in between. From germline, CDR1 is KGHSH and CDR2 LQKENI. DNA for the CDR3: TGTGCCAGCTCACGGTCCCAAGGGAGTGGCTACACCTTC. Its protein is CASSRSQGSGYTF. Variable domain in full (rest from reference TRBV18 and TRBJ1-2): NAGVMQNPRHLVRRRGQEARLRCSPMKGHSHVYWYRQLPEEGLKFMVYLQKENIIDESGMPKERFSAEFPKEGPSILRIQQVVRGDSAAYFCASSRSQGSGYTFGSGTRLTVV.

V gene TRBV25-1 combines with J gene TRBJ1-2; 8 bases line up with TRBD1. The CDR3 runs 13 residues. With 5 bases clipped from V and 6 bases from J, the junction kept 5 bases outside the gene matches. Germline V gives CDR1 MGHDK, CDR2 SYGVNS. CDR3 coding DNA: TGTGCCAGCAGTCCAGGGGGCATGAATGGCTACACCTTC. Its protein is CASSPGGMNGYTF.

This sequence joins TRBV4-1 and TRBJ2-7; 7 bases fit TRBD1. Per the germline V gene, CDR1 is MGHRA and CDR2 is YSYEKL. CDR3 size: 14 residues. J gave up 0 bases and V 3 bases, and 2 bases lay outside the gene matches. The CDR3 spells CASSQGDSSYEQYF. In DNA, the CDR3 is TGCGCCAGCAGCCAGGGGGACAGCTCCTACGAGCAGTACTTC.

V and J are TRBV14 and TRBJ1-2; D uncertain. This CDR3 comprises 13 residues. Trimming took off 1 base at V and 9 bases at J, with 12 bases between the two ends. The germline V gene encodes CDR1 SGHDN and CDR2 FVKESK. CDR3 DNA sequence: TGTGCCAGCAGCCAAGTGGAGGGTTTATGCTACACCTTC. As protein: CASSQVEGLCYTF.

Here the CDR3 DNA reads TGTGCCAGCAGCCACACTGCGGGGCCAGTGGAGCAGTACTTC. Protein sequence: CASSHTAGPVEQYF. The chain is built from TRBV7-2 and TRBJ2-7, with D maybe TRBD2 (6 bases). The CDR3 consists of 14 residues. From germline, CDR1 is SGHTA and CDR2 FQGNSA. The germline V and J ends were trimmed by 5 bases and 7 bases, with 18 bases remaining between them.

This chain uses TRBV7-2 with TRBJ2-4; tentative D call: TRBD1 (5 bases). The germline V gene has CDR1 SGHTA and CDR2 FQGNSA. V lost 5 bases and J 6 bases, leaving 20 bases between the germline ends. The CDR3 length is 16 residues. The CDR3 DNA sequence: TGTGCCAGCAGCCTTAGGGGTAGAAGTTCGGGAAACATTCAGTACTTC. Translation: CASSLRGRSSGNIQYF.

The V gene is TRBV7-2, the J gene TRBJ2-7; no firm D call. This CDR3 spans 13 amino acids. The V gene's germline CDR1 is SGHTA and CDR2 FQGNSA. Trimming cost V 5 bases and J 1 base, with 9 bases left between them. For the CDR3, the DNA is TGTGCCAGCAGCCCACGCAGTTCCTACGAGCAGTACTTC. The encoded protein is CASSPRSSYEQYF.

The V and J genes are TRBV24-1 and TRBJ2-7, with TRBD1 matching over 11 bases. In germline, CDR1 is KGHDR, CDR2 SFDVKD. V dropped 5 bases and J dropped 7; count of bases not matched to a gene: 6. The CDR3 runs to 14 residues. CDR3 sequence (DNA): TGTGCCACCAGTGCTGGACAGGGGGCGAGAGAGCAGTACTTC. The encoded protein is CATSAGQGAREQYF.

The chain has TRBV4-1 and TRBJ2-3; maybe TRBD2 (7 bases). Germline loops: CDR1 MGHRA, CDR2 YSYEKL. Trimming left V 1 base short and J 4 bases short, with 12 bases between. The CDR3 runs 15 residues. The CDR3, as DNA: TGCGCCAGCAGCCAAGTCGGGGGGCAGGCAGATACGCAGTATTTT. The encoded protein is CASSQVGGQADTQYF.

CDR3 sequence (DNA): TGTGCCAGCAGCCAGGGGGACAGACCCTACGAGCAGTACTTC. The encoded protein is CASSQGDRPYEQYF. The rearrangement links TRBV3-1 (or the pseudogene TRBV3-2) to TRBJ2-7; 7 bases agree with TRBD1. The germline CDR1 and CDR2 sequences are LGHDT and YNNKEL (reference sequence). Trimming removed 3 bases from V and 2 bases from J; junction bases left unmatched: 4. The CDR3 has 14 amino acids.

The rearrangement uses TRBV10-3 and TRBJ1-2; D ambiguous. Deletions cut 2 bases from V and 4 bases from J, with 8 bases between. CDR1 is ENHRY, CDR2 SYGVKD, per germline. This CDR3 spans 13 amino acids. The CDR3 here is CAISEDGVYGYTF. The CDR3 region has the DNA TGTGCCATCAGTGAGGACGGAGTCTATGGCTACACCTTC.

The chain carries TRBV6-2 or TRBV6-3 and TRBJ1-1; tentatively, D is TRBD1 (6 bases). The V gene's germline CDR1 is MNHEY and CDR2 SVGEGT. This CDR3 has 13 amino acids. V lost 2 bases and J lost 8, with 12 bases in between. CDR3 sequence (DNA): TGTGCCAGCAGTTACCCGGGGGGGGGCGAAGCTTTCTTT. Its protein product is CASSYPGGGEAFF.

The rearrangement links TRBV2 to TRBJ1-2; 11 bases are shared with TRBD1. The CDR3 loop spans 13 amino acids. V trimming: 6 bases; J trimming: 5 bases; junction bases outside the gene matches: 2. Germline loops: CDR1 SNHLY, CDR2 FYNNEI. The CDR3 DNA is TGTGCCAGCAGGGGGGACAGGGGGTATGGCTACACCTTC. This translates into CASRGDRGYGYTF.

V usage is TRBV5-1 and J usage is TRBJ1-4; D is undetermined. V was cut by 3 bases and J by 8 bases, with 5 bases left in between. Germline values: CDR1 SGHRS, CDR2 YFSETQ. CDR3 size: 11 residues. CDR3 coding DNA: TGCGCCAGCAGCTCCGGGGAAAAACTGTTTTTT. Protein: CASSSGEKLFF.

As regards this clone: Lacking the conserved final phenylalanine or tryptophan, this CDR3 likely reflects a read error. The limits of the CDR3 on the DNA are not certain, so only TCRdb's listed CDR3 is given. The chain recombines TRBV9 with TRBJ2-7; the table gives TRBD2 as D, unverified against the DNA. Both ends counted, the CDR3 spans 14 residues. Germline V gene data show CDR1 as SGDLS and CDR2 as YYNGEE. CDR3 in amino acids: CASSVAGTSGGDAL.

The chain recombines TRBV24-1 with TRBJ2-1; 8 bases are a match to TRBD2. J was trimmed by 9 bases and V by 9 bases; bases with no gene match: 12. CDR3 length: 14 residues. The germline CDR1 and CDR2 sequences are KGHDR and SFDVKD. CDR3 region: CATQGLAITSEQFF. The CDR3 bases are TGTGCCACCCAAGGACTAGCCATCACCAGTGAGCAGTTCTTC.

The chain has TRBV28 and TRBJ1-1, with 8 bases lining up with TRBD1. Trimming took 5 bases from V and 3 from J; bases not matched to a gene: 8. The CDR3 has 15 residues. Germline V CDR1 and CDR2: MDHEN, SYDVKM. The CDR3 DNA reads as TGTGCCAGCAGTCCAGGGGGCGCTCGGGACACTGAAGCTTTCTTT. Its translation: CASSPGGARDTEAFF.

CDR3 nucleotides: TGCGCCAGCAGTGAGCAGAAGGGAGAGAAAGCTTTCTTT. It encodes CASSEQKGEKAFF. The genes are TRBV10-2 and TRBJ1-1, with no clear D. CDR1 and CDR2 from the germline V gene are WSHSY and SAAADI. Trimming took 2 bases from V and 9 from J, leaving 13 bases between them. This CDR3 is 13 amino acids long.

V usage is TRBV27 and J usage is TRBJ2-1; TRBD1 matches at 12 bases. There are 16 residues in the CDR3. Germline CDR1 and CDR2: MNHEY and SMNVEV (reference sequence). V was clipped by 4 bases and J by 8 bases; unmatched bases: 9. CDR3 DNA sequence: TGTGCCAGCAGTTCCCCGGGACAGGGGGCCGCGGATGAGCAGTTCTTC. It codes for CASSSPGQGAADEQFF.